These 18 T cell receptor beta chains were all obtained from the same sample, sequenced in a study of blood T cell repertoires in COVID-19. Here immunoSEQ multiplex PCR was the method, and the copy in TCRdb shows in-frame clones only, minus some. Among over 150,000 clones listed, around 82% were seen once. Sequencing was done on a sample of peripheral blood. The origin of the receptors is a man aged 18 to 30 with active or convalescent COVID-19.

CDR3 sequence: CASSQEAGLGYEQYF. CDR3 nucleotides: TGTGCCAGCAGCCAAGAGGCGGGACTAGGCTACGAGCAGTACTTC. V usage is TRBV3-1 (or the pseudogene TRBV3-2) and J usage is TRBJ2-7, with 8 bases aligning to TRBD2. V shed 0 bases, J shed 3 bases, and the junction held 4 bases outside the gene matches. Germline CDR1 and CDR2: LGHDT and YNNKEL (reference sequence). This CDR3 comprises 15 residues.

The V gene is TRBV4-2, the J gene TRBJ1-5; 7 bases match TRBD1. From germline, CDR1 is LGHNA and CDR2 YNFKEQ. CDR3 size: 15 residues. Trimming at V came to 2 bases and at J to 2 bases, leaving 3 bases not matched to a gene. The CDR3 nucleotides read TGTGCCAGCAGCCAATATGACAGGGGCAATCAGCCCCAGCATTTT. This gives the protein CASSQYDRGNQPQHF.

J is TRBJ1-1 and V is TRBV11-3; 7 bases are shared with TRBD1. The CDR3 totals 13 residues. The V gene end was trimmed by 3 bases and the J gene end by 3 bases; junction bases not matched to a gene: 1. CDR1 is SGHNT, CDR2 YENEEA, per germline. The CDR3 loop is CASSLGQHTEAFF. DNA of the CDR3: TGTGCCAGCAGCTTGGGACAGCACACTGAAGCTTTCTTT.

The chain uses TRBV2 and TRBJ1-2; 7 bases line up with TRBD1. Germline V lookup: CDR1 SNHLY, CDR2 FYNNEI. The V segment lost 8 bases and the J segment 4 bases; nucleotides outside the gene matches: 19. This CDR3 is built from 17 residues. This CDR3 is CASVREGTAGRPYGYTF. DNA of the CDR3: TGTGCCAGCGTCCGAGAGGGGACAGCAGGACGACCCTATGGCTACACCTTC.

V and J are TRBV11-2 and TRBJ1-1; D gene ambiguous. Germline V gene data show CDR1 as SGHAT and CDR2 as FQNNGV. Between the trimmed V and J ends, which lost 0 bases and 1 base, there was a span of 9 bases. This CDR3 contains 15 residues. The CDR3 DNA is TGTGCCAGCAGCTTAGATACAGTCCGGAACACTGAAGCTTTCTTT. Translation gives CASSLDTVRNTEAFF. Based on the CDR3 plus reference TRBV11-2 and TRBJ1-1, the full variable domain is EAGVAQSPRYKIIEKRQSVAFWCNPISGHATLYWYQQILGQGPKLLIQFQNNGVVDDSQLPKDRFSAERLKGVDSTLKIQPAKLEDSAVYLCASSLDTVRNTEAFFGQGTRLTVV.

The chain joins TRBV6-5 to TRBJ1-2, with TRBD1 identical over 9 bases. The length of the CDR3 is 15 residues. The V gene's germline CDR1 is MNHEY and CDR2 SVGAGI. The J segment lost 5 bases and the V segment lost 4 bases, leaving 8 bases of the junction unmatched. CDR3: CASSSRDRVKYGYTF. CDR3 nucleotide sequence: TGTGCCAGCAGTTCGAGGGACAGGGTAAAGTATGGCTACACCTTC.

The chain recombines TRBV6-5 with TRBJ2-7, with D possibly TRBD1 on 6 matching bases. From germline, CDR1 is MNHEY and CDR2 SVGAGI. With 6 bases removed from V and 3 bases from J, the gap between germline ends came to 9 bases. The CDR3 covers 12 residues. CDR3 protein: CASRDSLYEQYF. The CDR3 bases are TGTGCCAGCAGGGACAGCCTCTACGAGCAGTACTTC.

The chain links TRBV5-1 to TRBJ2-5; 8 nucleotides agree with TRBD1. Trimming took 3 bases from V and 4 from J; bases not matched to a gene: 5. There are 14 residues in the CDR3. The germline gives CDR1 SGHRS, CDR2 YFSETQ. The CDR3 loop reads CASSSGQGIETQYF. The CDR3 nucleotides read TGCGCCAGCAGCTCAGGACAGGGTATAGAGACCCAGTACTTC.

The CDR3 DNA is TGTGCCAGCAGCTTAGCCCCAGGGGAAGTGAGACCCCTCCACTTT. It translates to CASSLAPGEVRPLHF. V and J are TRBV7-8 and TRBJ1-6; D is perhaps TRBD1 (6 bases). Trimming took off 0 bases at V and 12 bases at J, with 15 bases between the two ends. The CDR3 has 15 amino acids. CDR1 and CDR2 (germline): SGHVS, FQNEAQ.

In this sample, this clone turned up once. The gene calls are TRBV3-1 (or the pseudogene TRBV3-2) and TRBJ1-3; D call uncertain. Germline loops: CDR1 LGHDT, CDR2 YNNKEL (reference sequence). Trimming removed 4 bases at V and 0 bases at J, with 10 bases between. The length of the CDR3 is 15 residues. CDR3 bases: TGTGCCAGCAGCCCCCTACCTTTCTCTGGAAACACCATATATTTT. Protein: CASSPLPFSGNTIYF.

The J gene is TRBJ1-2, the V gene TRBV7-2; weak D call: TRBD1 (5 bases). Germline lookup yields CDR1 SGHTA and CDR2 FQGNSA. Trimming removed 3 bases at V and 8 bases at J, with 16 bases between. This CDR3 has 14 amino acids. The chain's CDR3 is CASSFSIGEGGYTF. CDR3 in DNA: TGTGCCAGCAGCTTCTCTATAGGGGAAGGGGGCTACACCTTC.

The chain couples TRBV7-9 to TRBJ2-2, with a tentative D call TRBD2 (6 bases). The germline gives CDR1 SEHNR, CDR2 FQNEAQ (reference sequence). This CDR3 has 16 residues. With 5 bases removed from V and 1 base from J, the gap between germline ends came to 14 bases. The CDR3 nucleotides are TGTGCCAGCAGCCTCGGGGGTTTTGGGAACACCGGGGAGCTGTTTTTT. The encoded protein is CASSLGGFGNTGELFF.

The chain is built from TRBV7-9 and TRBJ1-2, with 9 positions matching TRBD1. There are 13 residues in the CDR3. With 5 bases clipped from V and 5 bases from J, the junction kept 3 bases outside the gene matches. Germline assignment: CDR1 SEHNR and CDR2 FQNEAQ (reference sequence). The CDR3 sequence: CASSADRGYGYTF. DNA for the CDR3: TGTGCCAGCAGCGCGGACAGGGGTTATGGCTACACCTTC.

The chain couples TRBV5-1 to TRBJ2-5; maybe TRBD1 (6 bases). Trimming took 2 bases from V and 2 from J, leaving 19 bases between them. This CDR3 comprises 17 residues. The germline gives CDR1 SGHRS, CDR2 YFSETQ. CDR3 nucleotide sequence: TGCGCCAGCAGCTTACGTGTTGGGGGCCTTACTCAAGAGACCCAGTACTTC. Translation gives CASSLRVGGLTQETQYF.

This clone appeared once. The rearrangement uses TRBV5-1 and TRBJ1-1; D gene unclear. Germline CDR1 and CDR2: SGHRS and YFSETQ. The CDR3 contains 14 residues. V was shortened by 2 bases and J by 4 bases, with 12 bases between the two germline ends. CDR3 DNA sequence: TGCGCCAGCAGCTTATCCGGGGTGGTCACTGAAGCTTTCTTT. Encoded protein: CASSLSGVVTEAFF.

V and J are TRBV28 and TRBJ2-7; a weak D match, TRBD2 (5 bases). CDR3 size: 13 residues. The V gene lost 6 bases and the J gene lost 3 bases, with 12 bases spanning the gap. Germline lookup yields CDR1 MDHEN and CDR2 SYDVKM. The CDR3 protein is CASSEGGGYEQYF. Here the CDR3 DNA reads TGTGCCAGCAGCGAAGGTGGAGGCTACGAGCAGTACTTC. Together with reference TRBV28 and TRBJ2-7, the CDR3 gives the full variable domain: DVKVTQSSRYLVKRTGEKVFLECVQDMDHENMFWYRQDPGLGLRLIYFSYDVKMKEKGDIPEGYSVSREKKERFSLILESASTNQTSMYLCASSEGGGYEQYFGPGTRLTVT.

The chain employs TRBV5-5 and TRBJ2-6, with D possibly being TRBD1 (5 bases). The V gene's germline CDR1 is SGHKS and CDR2 YYEKEE (reference sequence). This CDR3 spans 14 amino acids. Trimming pared 4 bases from V and 2 bases from J, leaving 7 bases between. This CDR3 reads CASSIRAGANVLTF. DNA of the CDR3: TGTGCCAGCAGCATCAGGGCTGGGGCCAACGTCCTGACTTTC. Variable domain in full (rest from reference TRBV5-5 and TRBJ2-6): DAGVTQSPTHLIKTRGQQVTLRCSPISGHKSVSWYQQVLGQGPQFIFQYYEKEERGRGNFPDRFSARQFPNYSSELNVNALLLGDSALYLCASSIRAGANVLTFGAGSRLTVL.

J is TRBJ2-1 and V is TRBV5-1, with 11 bases that match TRBD2. CDR3 length equals 18 residues. V trimming: 4 bases; J trimming: 7 bases; junction bases outside the gene matches: 16. Per germline, CDR1 SGHRS and CDR2 YFSETQ. CDR3 coding DNA: TGCGCCAGCAGCGCAGTAACGGGACTAGCGGACCCCAATAATGAGCAGTTCTTC. Translated: CASSAVTGLADPNNEQFF.